The sequence of this T cell receptor (beta chain) was determined in a study of OX40 agonist ivuxolimab in advanced cancers. Study as a whole: The drug used for patients, ivuxolimab, was an agonistic anti-OX40 (CD134) antibody. One patient with hepatocellular carcinoma and two with cutaneous melanoma, three in all, had partial responses. Study-level points and caveats: Also showing low normalized T-cell clonal expansion were some of the nonresponders.

V trimming: 0 bases; J trimming: 1 base; junction bases outside the gene matches: 9. This CDR3 is built from 18 residues. The V gene's germline CDR1 is GTSNPN and CDR2 SVGIG (reference sequence). Note on this clone: The antigen is undetermined.

The protocol was immunoSEQ multiplex PCR, while the TCRdb copy is restricted to in-frame clones and leaves out a portion. The table has some 77,000 clones, about 91% seen once. The clonotype was recovered from an adult with an advanced solid tumor such as melanoma, head and neck, liver or kidney cancer. The rearrangement uses TRBV30 and TRBJ1-5; 10 bases match TRBD1. Sequencing used CD4+ or CD8+ T cells sorted from blood, obtained in a trial of the OX40 agonist ivuxolimab. The CDR3 DNA follows: TGTGCCTGGAGTGTTACCGGGACAGGGGTAAGGAGCAATCAGCCCCAGCATTTT. Its translation: CAWSVTGTGVRSNQPQHF.